This T cell receptor (beta chain) was documented in a study of technical replicates of blood from several donors. Generated by immunoSEQ multiplex PCR, the TCRdb table keeps only in-frame clones and is missing some. The repertoire holds tens of thousands of clones, with more than 75% as singletons. This CDR3 has 15 amino acids. CDR1 is SGHRS and CDR2 is YFSETQ in the germline V gene. The ends were cut back, 2 bases at V and 6 bases at J, with 18 bases in the middle. This TCR was recovered from a human donor in good health. Some clones in this sample may be carry-over from other donors' samples. The chain is built from TRBV5-1 and TRBJ2-7; maybe TRBD1 (8 bases). The sample taken for sequencing was PBMCs. The CDR3 sequence: CASSLYDRGGGEQYF. The DNA of the CDR3 is TGCGCCAGCAGCTTATATGACAGGGGCGGGGGCGAGCAGTACTTC. Full variable domain (rest looked up from reference TRBV5-1 and TRBJ2-7): KAGVTQTPRYLIKTRGQQVTLSCSPISGHRSVSWYQQTPGQGLQFLFEYFSETQRNKGNFPGRFSGRQFSNSRSEMNVSTLELGDSALYLCASSLYDRGGGEQYFGPGTRLTVT.